This TCR beta chain was recorded in a study of blood T cell repertoires in COVID-19. Study context: The study drew acute and convalescent COVID-19 samples from the United States, Italy and Spain. Sample material is recorded as cDNA or gDNA derived from T cells, B-cell-depleted T cells, or PBMCs.

The assay was immunoSEQ multiplex PCR, and TCRdb's table has in-frame clones only and misses some. The sample lists about 200,000 clones, over 75% occurring once. Germline CDR1 WNHNN, CDR2 SYGVQD (reference sequence). The CDR3 contains 14 residues. The V gene lost 5 bases and the J gene lost 9 bases, with 19 bases spanning the gap. The sequenced sample was peripheral blood. This clonotype was sampled from a man between 35 and 55 years old with active or convalescent COVID-19. This sequence joins TRBV10-1 and TRBJ1-1, with D possibly being TRBD1 (6 bases). The CDR3 here is CASSPTGYVTKAFF. The CDR3 bases are TGCGCCAGCAGTCCGACAGGATACGTTACCAAAGCTTTCTTT.